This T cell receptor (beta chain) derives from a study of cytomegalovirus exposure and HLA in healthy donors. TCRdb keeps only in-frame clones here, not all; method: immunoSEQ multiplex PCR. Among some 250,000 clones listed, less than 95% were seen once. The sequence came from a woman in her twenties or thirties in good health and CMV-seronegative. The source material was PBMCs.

The CDR3 protein is CASSLELAGTVYEQYF. The CDR3 bases are TGTGCCAGCAGTTTAGAACTAGCGGGGACAGTTTACGAGCAGTACTTC. The gene calls are TRBV28 and TRBJ2-7, with 10 bases that match TRBD2. The J segment lost 4 bases and the V segment lost 2 bases, leaving 8 bases of the junction unmatched. Germline V gives CDR1 MDHEN, CDR2 SYDVKM. There are 16 residues in the CDR3. Complete variable domain (other parts from reference TRBV28 and TRBJ2-7): DVKVTQSSRYLVKRTGEKVFLECVQDMDHENMFWYRQDPGLGLRLIYFSYDVKMKEKGDIPEGYSVSREKKERFSLILESASTNQTSMYLCASSLELAGTVYEQYFGPGTRLTVT.